This is a list of T cell receptor beta chains from one sample in a study of cytomegalovirus exposure and HLA in healthy donors. Method: immunoSEQ multiplex PCR; TCRdb's copy keeps in-frame clones and lacks some. The table has around 120,000 clones, roughly 80% seen once. Material: PBMCs. Receptors were obtained from a man between 60 and 75 years old in good health and CMV-seropositive. Each CDR3 is given with its conserved first and last residue. The D gene is left open where the match is weak. Size values are once, few and many counts, or a class for expanded clones, and some rows have none.

v_gene,abundance,d_gene,j_gene,CDR3aa,CDR3nt
TRBV19,.,.,TRBJ2-7,CASSIETTYEQYF,TGTGCCAGTAGTATAGAGACAACATACGAGCAGTACTTC
TRBV5-6,.,TRBD2,TRBJ2-1,CASSEGLAGVFGIRNEQFF,TGTGCCAGCAGCGAAGGACTAGCGGGAGTCTTTGGGATCAGGAATGAGCAGTTCTTC
TRBV7-2,.,.,TRBJ2-3,CASRQNTDTQYF,TGTGCCAGCAGGCAGAACACAGATACGCAGTATTTT
TRBV28,.,.,TRBJ1-2,CASSLPRTEVGYTF,TGTGCCAGCAGTTTACCCCGGACTGAGGTTGGCTACACCTTC
TRBV9,.,TRBD2,TRBJ2-2,CASSPRSGGSTGELFF,TGTGCCAGCAGCCCCAGGAGCGGGGGTAGCACCGGGGAGCTGTTTTTT
TRBV29-1,.,TRBD1,TRBJ1-4,CSVAIGTGGGKLFF,TGCAGCGTTGCGATCGGGACAGGAGGTGGAAAACTGTTTTTT
TRBV7-9,.,.,TRBJ1-5,CASSLAGQRNQPQHF,TGTGCCAGCAGCTTAGCCGGACAGCGCAATCAGCCCCAGCATTTT
TRBV2,.,TRBD2,TRBJ2-2,CASSEGAGDPGELFF,TGTGCCAGCAGTGAGGGAGCGGGGGATCCCGGGGAGCTGTTTTTT
TRBV30,once,TRBD1,TRBJ2-7,CAWTRGQAYEQYF,TGTGCCTGGACGCGGGGACAGGCCTACGAGCAGTACTTC
TRBV14,once,.,TRBJ2-3,CASSQAVLRGLADTQYF,TGTGCCAGCAGCCAAGCGGTTTTGCGGGGGCTTGCAGATACGCAGTATTTT
TRBV7-8,.,.,TRBJ1-4,CASSFGRWANEKLFF,TGTGCCAGCAGCTTTGGGAGGTGGGCTAATGAAAAACTGTTTTTT
TRBV18,.,TRBD1,TRBJ1-1,CASSRAGGRNTEAFF,TGTGCCAGCTCACGGGCAGGGGGGAGGAACACTGAAGCTTTCTTT
TRBV10-2,.,TRBD2,TRBJ2-5,CASDATSGGRGTQYF,TGCGCCAGCGACGCGACTAGCGGGGGGAGGGGGACCCAGTACTTC